This entry concerns a single T cell receptor (beta chain). Its antigen remains unidentified. The data originate from a study of cytomegalovirus exposure and HLA in healthy donors. About the study: Genetic ancestry analysis placed about 76% of the approximately 390 donors that were genotyped in the Caucasian-associated cluster. The study's findings and limits: Earlier analysis found most TCR beta V segments productive about 87% or about 30% of the time. Specificity of a few CMV-associated chains for CMV antigens was verified in vitro.

The PCR ran on 60 Vbeta and 13 Jbeta primers. Profiling relied on immunoSEQ multiplex PCR, and the TCRdb table lists in-frame clones only, not all of them. Found here are approximately 91,000 clones, more than 65% of them singletons; the top ten hold 9% to 12%. V was shortened by 0 bases and J by 1 base, with 7 bases between the two germline ends. Germline loops: CDR1 SGHAT, CDR2 FQNNGV. The CDR3 loop spans 15 amino acids. The gene calls are TRBV11-2 and TRBJ1-5; D perhaps matches TRBD1 (6 bases). Material for sequencing was PBMCs. This sequence was found in a human donor in good health. The CDR3 DNA reads as TGTGCCAGCAGCTTAGACAGGGGAAGCAATCAGCCCCAGCATTTT. This sequence encodes CASSLDRGSNQPQHF.